The TCR beta chain under discussion was sequenced for a study of tumor-infiltrating lymphocytes in primary liver carcinoma. Unsorted whole blood yielded the blood RNA, and germline DNA was also extracted. The researchers drew about 4 milliliters of peripheral blood before surgery. V shed 6 bases, J shed 3 bases, and the junction held 10 bases outside the gene matches. This CDR3 has 15 amino acids. Germline-derived CDR1 and CDR2 are SNHLY and FYNNEI. A constant-region primer primed TCR beta cDNA synthesis from about 0.45 ug of total RNA. ARM-PCR was slightly modified, and three nested multiplex PCR rounds with it gave rise to the TCR beta libraries. Researchers ran the first two PCR rounds for approximately 9 cycles each with TRBV1-TRBV30 forward primers and a C-beta reverse primer. TCRdb fed the multiplex PCR reads into MiXCR, producing one record per CDR3 protein. The repertoire includes about 330,000 distinct CDR3 sequences, 65% of them detected once, and roughly 6% sits in the top ten.

Sequenced material: peripheral blood. The sequence derives from a middle-aged man with primary liver carcinoma and hepatitis B virus infection. The V gene is TRBV2, the J gene TRBJ2-7; 8 bases map to TRBD2. CDR3 DNA: TGTGCCAGCAGGAACGGACTGGCGGGGGGCTACGAGCAGTACTTC. Translation: CASRNGLAGGYEQYF. The entire variable domain, with the rest obtained from reference TRBV2 and TRBJ2-7, is as follows: EPEVTQTPSHQVTQMGQEVILRCVPISNHLYFYWYRQILGQKVEFLVSFYNNEISEKSEIFDDQFSVERPDGSNFTLKIRSTKLEDSAMYFCASRNGLAGGYEQYFGPGTRLTVT.